Listed here is a single TCR beta chain. Antigen unknown. PCR used 60 Vbeta primers and 13 Jbeta primers. Here immunoSEQ multiplex PCR was the method, and the copy in TCRdb shows in-frame clones only, minus some. This sample carries some 190,000 clones, around 85% of them seen once, and the ten largest clones take about 1.7%. This record belongs to a study of cytomegalovirus exposure and HLA in healthy donors. Study results and caveats: Later analysis identified a missense DCLRE1C variant that was linked to TCR beta V- and J-gene trimming. Some public TCRs appeared in many individuals, while most sequences were rare. Analyses of presence/absence relied on an assumption of roughly uniform sequencing depth across donors.

This CDR3 spans 16 amino acids. Per the germline V gene, CDR1 is SGHTA and CDR2 is FQGNSA. V was clipped by 1 base and J by 4 bases; unmatched bases: 3. Each of the donors was a healthy bone marrow donor. This TCR came from a man aged 18 to 30 in good health and CMV-seronegative. Source material: PBMCs. The V call is TRBV7-2, the J call TRBJ2-2, with 10 positions matching TRBD2. The CDR3, as DNA: TGTGCCAGCAGCTTAGGAACTAGCGGGGCCACCGGGGAGCTGTTTTTT. Translation gives CASSLGTSGATGELFF.